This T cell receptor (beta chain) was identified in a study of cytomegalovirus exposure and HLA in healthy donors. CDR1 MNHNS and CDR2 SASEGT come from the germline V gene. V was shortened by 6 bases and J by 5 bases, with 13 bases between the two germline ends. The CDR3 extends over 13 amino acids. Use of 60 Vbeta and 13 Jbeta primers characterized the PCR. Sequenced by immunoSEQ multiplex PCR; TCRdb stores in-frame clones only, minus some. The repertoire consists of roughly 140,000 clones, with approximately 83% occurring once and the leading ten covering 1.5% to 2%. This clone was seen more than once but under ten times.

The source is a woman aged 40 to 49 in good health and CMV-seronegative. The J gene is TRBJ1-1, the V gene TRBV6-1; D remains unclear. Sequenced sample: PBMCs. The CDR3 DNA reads TGTGCCAGCAGGGACTCGGACGGGACTGAAGCTTTCTTT. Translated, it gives CASRDSDGTEAFF.